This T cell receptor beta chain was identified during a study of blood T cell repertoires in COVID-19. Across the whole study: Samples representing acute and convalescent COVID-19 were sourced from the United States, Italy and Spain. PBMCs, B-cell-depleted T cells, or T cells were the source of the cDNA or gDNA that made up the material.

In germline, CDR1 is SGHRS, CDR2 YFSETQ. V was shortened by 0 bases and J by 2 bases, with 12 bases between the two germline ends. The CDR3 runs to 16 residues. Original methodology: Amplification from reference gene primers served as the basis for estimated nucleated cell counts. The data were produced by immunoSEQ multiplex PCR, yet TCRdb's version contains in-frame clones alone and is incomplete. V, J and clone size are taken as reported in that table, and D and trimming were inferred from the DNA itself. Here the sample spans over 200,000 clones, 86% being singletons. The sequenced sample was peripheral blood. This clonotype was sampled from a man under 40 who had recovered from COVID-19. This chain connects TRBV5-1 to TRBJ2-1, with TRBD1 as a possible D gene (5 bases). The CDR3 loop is CASSLDRQGTYNEQFF. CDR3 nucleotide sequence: TGCGCCAGCAGCTTGGATCGGCAGGGAACCTACAATGAGCAGTTCTTC.